Shown below are 14 T cell receptor beta chains from a single sample sequenced in a study of blood T cell repertoires in COVID-19. The protocol was immunoSEQ multiplex PCR, while the TCRdb copy is restricted to in-frame clones and leaves out a portion. The table has about 140,000 clones, about 75% seen once; the top ten hold around 3.2%. The sequencing sample was made of PBMCs or T cells enriched from blood (not recorded which). The source is a woman aged 45-65 years who had recovered from COVID-19.

The chain has TRBV12-5 and TRBJ1-6; the D is unclear. CDR1 and CDR2 from the germline V gene are LGHNT and FRNRAP. This CDR3 comprises 14 residues. V shed 1 base and J shed 7 bases, with 8 bases lying between them. The CDR3 sequence is CASGLGQINSPLHF. The CDR3 nucleotides are TGTGCTAGTGGTTTGGGACAAATAAATTCACCCCTCCACTTT.

This sequence joins TRBV29-1 and TRBJ2-7, with D maybe TRBD1 (5 bases). Germline V lookup: CDR1 SQVTM, CDR2 ANQGSEA. Trimming pared 7 bases from V and 8 bases from J, leaving 21 bases between. This CDR3 contains 13 residues. The CDR3 is CSASTEYRRQQYF. In DNA form, the CDR3 reads TGCAGCGCCTCGACAGAGTATAGACGCCAGCAGTACTTC.

The chain is built from TRBV29-1 and TRBJ2-1; D gene unclear. The CDR3 is 13 residues long. Germline assignment: CDR1 SQVTM and CDR2 ANQGSEA. V gave up 6 bases and J gave up 6 bases, with 15 bases separating them. The CDR3 here is CSVNAYRPNEQFF. CDR3 in DNA: TGCAGCGTGAATGCCTACCGCCCCAATGAGCAGTTCTTC.

The CDR3 region has the DNA TGTGCCAGCAGCTTAGGAGCGGCGAACACCGGGGAGCTGTTTTTT. The encoded protein is CASSLGAANTGELFF. The rearrangement uses TRBV7-3 and TRBJ2-2; a possible D gene is TRBD2 (5 bases). Trimming stripped 2 bases from V and 0 bases from J, with 7 bases between. The CDR3 sequence is 15 residues long. Germline CDR1 is SGHTA and CDR2 is FQGTGA.

About this clone itself: Within the sample, other DNA sequences also encode this same CDR3. The rearrangement joins TRBV13 to TRBJ2-7; 7 nucleotides line up with TRBD2. Germline lookup yields CDR1 PRHDT and CDR2 FYEKMQ (reference sequence). The CDR3 is 15 residues long. Trimming took 2 bases from V and 0 from J; bases not matched to a gene: 4. The CDR3 DNA is TGTGCCAGCAGCTTACTAGCGGAGGGCTCCTACGAGCAGTACTTC. As protein: CASSLLAEGSYEQYF.

The chain is built from TRBV6-5 and TRBJ2-2; the match to TRBD1 covers 7 bases. Germline V gene lookup returns CDR1 MNHEY and CDR2 SVGAGI. The CDR3 has 15 residues. V was clipped by 6 bases and J by 0 bases; unmatched bases: 4. In DNA form, the CDR3 reads TGTGCCAGCAGCCATGGGACAGCGAACACCGGGGAGCTGTTTTTT. It codes for CASSHGTANTGELFF.

The table lists this clone with a count of one. The chain employs TRBV6-5 and TRBJ1-6; 7 bases align to TRBD1. The germline CDR1 and CDR2 sequences are MNHEY and SVGAGI. The CDR3 is 14 amino acids. Germline trimming cut 10 bases from V and 9 bases from J; bases unmatched to any gene: 12. CDR3 protein: CAIKQGSNPSPLHF. The CDR3 bases are TGTGCCATCAAACAGGGGTCGAATCCTTCACCCCTCCACTTT.

This rearrangement joins TRBV4-1 to TRBJ1-5, with no clear D. This CDR3 is 14 amino acids long. Germline V gene lookup returns CDR1 MGHRA and CDR2 YSYEKL. The germline V and J ends were trimmed by 5 bases and 6 bases, with 14 bases remaining between them. The CDR3: CASSEIGRAQPQHF. The DNA for the CDR3 is TGCGCCAGCAGCGAAATAGGGAGGGCTCAGCCCCAGCATTTT.

This rearrangement joins TRBV28 to TRBJ2-1; TRBD2 aligns across 9 bases. This CDR3 comprises 18 residues. Trimming cost V 4 bases and J 4 bases; bases outside gene matches: 14. Looked up from germline, CDR1 is MDHEN and CDR2 is SYDVKM. CDR3 bases: TGTGCCAGCAGTTCCCCCTTAATAGGACTAGCGAAATACAATGAGCAGTTCTTC. Protein sequence: CASSSPLIGLAKYNEQFF. Full variable domain (outside the CDR3, taken from reference TRBV28 and TRBJ2-1): DVKVTQSSRYLVKRTGEKVFLECVQDMDHENMFWYRQDPGLGLRLIYFSYDVKMKEKGDIPEGYSVSREKKERFSLILESASTNQTSMYLCASSSPLIGLAKYNEQFFGPGTRLTVL.

The V call is TRBV7-9, the J call TRBJ2-5, with TRBD2 identical over 9 bases. V was clipped by 3 bases and J by 2 bases; unmatched bases: 13. This CDR3 is built from 18 residues. The germline gives CDR1 SEHNR, CDR2 FQNEAQ (reference sequence). CDR3 loop: CASSFIDGSGGPQETQYF. For the CDR3, the DNA is TGTGCCAGCAGCTTTATTGATGGTAGCGGGGGCCCTCAAGAGACCCAGTACTTC. Using reference TRBV7-9 and TRBJ2-5 for the parts outside the CDR3, the full variable domain is DTGVSQNPRHKITKRGQNVTFRCDPISEHNRLYWYRQTLGQGPEFLTYFQNEAQLEKSRLLSDRFSAERPKGSFSTLEIQRTEQGDSAMYLCASSFIDGSGGPQETQYFGPGTRLLVL.

The chain employs TRBV11-3 and TRBJ2-3; 10 nucleotides line up with TRBD2. V was clipped by 2 bases and J by 7 bases; unmatched bases: 9. The CDR3 is 16 amino acids. Germline lookup yields CDR1 SGHNT and CDR2 YENEEA. CDR3 residues: CASSLQPRTSGNTQYF. CDR3 coding DNA: TGTGCCAGCAGCTTACAGCCAAGGACTAGCGGTAATACGCAGTATTTT.

The J gene is TRBJ2-7, the V gene TRBV28, with 11 bases lining up with TRBD2. Germline CDR1 MDHEN, CDR2 SYDVKM. This CDR3 is 16 amino acids long. V dropped 5 bases and J dropped 2; count of bases not matched to a gene: 8. The CDR3 nucleotides read TGTGCCAGCAGTCCCCCGGTGGGACTAGCGGCCTACGAGCAGTACTTC. It yields the protein CASSPPVGLAAYEQYF. The complete variable domain, with remaining parts taken from reference TRBV28 and TRBJ2-7, reads DVKVTQSSRYLVKRTGEKVFLECVQDMDHENMFWYRQDPGLGLRLIYFSYDVKMKEKGDIPEGYSVSREKKERFSLILESASTNQTSMYLCASSPPVGLAAYEQYFGPGTRLTVT.

The genes are TRBV3-1 (or the pseudogene TRBV3-2) and TRBJ1-1; 8 bases agree with TRBD1. The CDR3 length is 13 residues. V dropped 4 bases and J dropped 8; count of bases not matched to a gene: 6. The germline V gene encodes CDR1 LGHDT and CDR2 YNNKEL (reference sequence). The CDR3 here is CASSLGQGLEAFF. The CDR3 coding sequence is TGTGCCAGCAGCCTTGGACAGGGACTGGAAGCTTTCTTT.

The CDR3 is CASSHRDREGYTF. CDR3 sequence (DNA): TGCGCCAGCAGCCACCGGGACAGGGAAGGCTACACCTTC. The V call is TRBV4-1, the J call TRBJ1-2, with TRBD1 matching 9 bases. The J segment lost 8 bases and the V segment lost 3 bases, leaving 4 bases of the junction unmatched. The CDR3 totals 13 residues. The V gene's germline CDR1 is MGHRA and CDR2 YSYEKL.